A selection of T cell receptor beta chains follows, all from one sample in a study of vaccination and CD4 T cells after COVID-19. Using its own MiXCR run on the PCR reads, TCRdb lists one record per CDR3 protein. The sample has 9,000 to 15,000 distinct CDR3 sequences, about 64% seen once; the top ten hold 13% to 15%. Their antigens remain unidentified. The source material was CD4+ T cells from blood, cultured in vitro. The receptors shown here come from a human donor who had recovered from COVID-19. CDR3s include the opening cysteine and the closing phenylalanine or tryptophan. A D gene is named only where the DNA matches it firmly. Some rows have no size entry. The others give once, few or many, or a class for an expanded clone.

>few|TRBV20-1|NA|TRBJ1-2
CSATATAAYGYTF
TGCAGTGCTACCGCTACAGCGGCCTATGGCTACACCTTC
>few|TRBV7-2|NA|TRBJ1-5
CASSLDPGGNQPQHF
TGTGCCAGCAGCTTAGACCCGGGGGGCAATCAGCCCCAGCATTTT
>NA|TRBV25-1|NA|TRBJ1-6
CASSIRRAGSPLHF
TGTGCCAGCAGCATTAGGAGGGCCGGATCACCCCTCCACTTT
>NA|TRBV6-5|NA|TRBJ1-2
CASSYRGVGYGYTF
TGTGCCAGCAGTTACCGGGGGGTCGGCTATGGCTACACCTTC
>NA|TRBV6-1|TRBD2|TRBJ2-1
CASSGSTSGSSEQFF
TGTGCCAGCAGTGGTAGTACTAGCGGGAGTAGCGAGCAGTTCTTC
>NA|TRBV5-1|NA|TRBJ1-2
CASSLAQGGYTF
TGCGCCAGCAGCTTGGCCCAGGGTGGCTACACCTTC
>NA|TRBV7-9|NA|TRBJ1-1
CASSTQGLTEAFF
TGTGCCAGCAGTACACAGGGCCTCACTGAAGCTTTCTTT
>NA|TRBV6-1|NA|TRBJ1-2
CASSEVTGNYGYTF
TGTGCCAGCAGTGAAGTCACGGGAAACTATGGCTACACCTTC
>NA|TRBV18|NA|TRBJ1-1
CASSPLRIMNTEAFF
TGTGCCAGCTCACCATTACGGATCATGAACACTGAAGCTTTCTTT
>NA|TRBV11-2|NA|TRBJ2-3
CASSLDRITDTQYF
TGTGCCAGCAGCTTAGATCGTATCACAGATACGCAGTATTTT
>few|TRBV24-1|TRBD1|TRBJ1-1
CATSDFAQGFYEPNTEAFF
TGTGCCACCAGTGATTTTGCACAGGGGTTCTATGAACCGAACACTGAAGCTTTCTTT
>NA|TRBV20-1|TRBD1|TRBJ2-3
CSASVVTGSTDTQYF
TGCAGTGCTAGCGTAGTGACAGGGAGCACAGATACGCAGTATTTT
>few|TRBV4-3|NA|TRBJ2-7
CAFYEQYF
TGCGCCTTCTACGAGCAGTACTTC
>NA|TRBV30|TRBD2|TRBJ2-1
CAWSSLRLAGVVNEQFF
TGTGCCTGGAGTTCCCTCCGGCTAGCGGGAGTTGTTAATGAGCAGTTCTTC
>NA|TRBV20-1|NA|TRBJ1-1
CSARSEGPGTEAFF
TGCAGTGCTAGATCGGAGGGGCCAGGCACTGAAGCTTTCTTT
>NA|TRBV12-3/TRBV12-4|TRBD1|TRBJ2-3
CASYRGQADTQYF
TGTGCCAGCTACAGGGGGCAGGCAGATACGCAGTATTTT
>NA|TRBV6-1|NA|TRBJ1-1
CASTSPGVRTEAFF
TGTGCCAGCACGTCCCCCGGGGTGAGGACTGAAGCTTTCTTT
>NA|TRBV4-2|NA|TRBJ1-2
CASSQDGSGYTF
TGTGCCAGCAGCCAAGATGGTAGTGGCTACACCTTC
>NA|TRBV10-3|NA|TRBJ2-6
CAISESQVSGANVLTF
TGTGCCATCAGTGAGTCTCAGGTCTCTGGGGCCAACGTCCTGACTTTC
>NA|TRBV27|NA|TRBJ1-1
CASSYYPGNTEAFF
TGTGCCAGCAGTTACTACCCCGGGAACACTGAAGCTTTCTTT
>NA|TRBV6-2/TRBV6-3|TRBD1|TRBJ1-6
CASSQSDRGSPLHF
TGTGCCAGCAGCCAATCGGACAGGGGATCACCCCTCCACTTT
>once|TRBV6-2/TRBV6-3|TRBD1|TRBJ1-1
CASSWDRLQGMNTEAFF
TGTGCCAGCAGTTGGGACAGGTTGCAGGGAATGAACACTGAAGCTTTCTTT
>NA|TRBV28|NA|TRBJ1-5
CASRDTGLVVRNQPQHF
TGTGCCAGCAGGGACACCGGGTTGGTAGTGCGCAATCAGCCCCAGCATTTT
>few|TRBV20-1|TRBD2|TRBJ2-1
CSATGGAGDPRNEQFF
TGCAGTGCAACCGGGGGAGCGGGAGATCCTCGCAATGAGCAGTTCTTC
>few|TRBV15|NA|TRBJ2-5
CATSGSVVEETQYF
TGTGCCACCAGCGGCTCTGTTGTGGAAGAGACCCAGTACTTC
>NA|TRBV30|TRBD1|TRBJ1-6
CAWSQGAPNSPLHF
TGTGCCTGGTCACAGGGGGCGCCTAATTCACCCCTCCACTTT
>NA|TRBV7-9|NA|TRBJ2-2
CASSLAGLNTGELFF
TGTGCCAGCAGCCTGGCAGGGCTTAACACCGGGGAGCTGTTTTTT
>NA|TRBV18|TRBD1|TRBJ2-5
CASSPRTGSQETQYF
TGTGCCAGCTCTCCAAGGACAGGCTCCCAAGAGACCCAGTACTTC
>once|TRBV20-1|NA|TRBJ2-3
CSARAPRPRDTQYF
TGCAGTGCCAGAGCCCCTAGGCCCAGGGATACGCAGTATTTT
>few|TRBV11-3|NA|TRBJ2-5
CASSSPETQYF
TGTGCCAGCAGCTCCCCCGAGACCCAGTACTTC
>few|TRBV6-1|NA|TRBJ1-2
CASSWDPLKGGYTF
TGTGCCAGCAGCTGGGACCCATTAAAGGGGGGCTACACCTTC
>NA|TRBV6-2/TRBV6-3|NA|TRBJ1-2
CASSSTTNYGYTF
TGTGCCAGCAGTTCGACAACCAACTATGGCTACACCTTC
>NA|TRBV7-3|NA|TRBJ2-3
CASDPRGPGDTQYF
TGTGCCAGCGACCCGCGGGGGCCCGGGGATACGCAGTATTTT
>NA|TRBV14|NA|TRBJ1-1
CASSQGGWGLNTEAFF
TGTGCCAGCAGCCAAGGCGGATGGGGGCTGAACACTGAAGCTTTCTTT
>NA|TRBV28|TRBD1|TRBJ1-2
CSSGTGGARYGYTF
TGTTCCTCCGGGACAGGGGGCGCTCGGTATGGCTACACCTTC
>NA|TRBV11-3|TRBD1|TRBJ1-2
CASSLGQGANYGYTF
TGTGCCAGCAGCTTAGGGCAGGGGGCCAACTATGGCTACACCTTC
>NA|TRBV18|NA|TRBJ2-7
CASSPLGTDEQYF
TGTGCCAGCTCTCCCCTAGGCACGGACGAGCAGTACTTC
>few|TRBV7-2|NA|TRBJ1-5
CASSEQGWPQHF
TGTGCCAGCAGCGAGCAGGGCTGGCCCCAGCATTTT
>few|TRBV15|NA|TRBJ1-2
CATSRTLGAGYTF
TGTGCCACCAGCAGAACCCTAGGGGCGGGCTACACCTTC
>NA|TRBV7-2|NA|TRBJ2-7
CASSSQGTGNEQYF
TGTGCCAGCAGCTCACAGGGTACGGGGAACGAGCAGTACTTC
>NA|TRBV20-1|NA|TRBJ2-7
CSALTPGHSYNEQYF
TGCAGTGCTCTCACCCCGGGGCACTCCTACAATGAGCAGTACTTC
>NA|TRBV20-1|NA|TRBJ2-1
CSARWWRSYNEQFF
TGCAGTGCTAGATGGTGGCGGTCCTACAATGAGCAGTTCTTC
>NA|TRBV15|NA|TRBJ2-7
CATSGGDSYEQYF
TGTGCCACCAGCGGCGGGGACTCCTACGAGCAGTACTTC
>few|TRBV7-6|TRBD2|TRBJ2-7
CASSKPGSGGYEQYF
TGTGCTAGCAGCAAACCGGGAAGCGGGGGCTACGAGCAGTACTTC
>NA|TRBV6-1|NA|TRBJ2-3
CASSPFSVSTDTQYF
TGTGCCAGCAGCCCCTTCTCGGTTAGCACAGATACGCAGTATTTT
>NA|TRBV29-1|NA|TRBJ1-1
CSVDPGSEAFF
TGCAGCGTCGACCCGGGATCCGAAGCTTTCTTT
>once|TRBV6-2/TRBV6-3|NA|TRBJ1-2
CASSYTDRGYTF
TGTGCCAGCAGTTACACCGACAGGGGCTACACCTTC
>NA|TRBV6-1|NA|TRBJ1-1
CASRFRQANTEAFF
TGTGCCAGCAGATTTAGACAGGCGAACACTGAAGCTTTCTTT
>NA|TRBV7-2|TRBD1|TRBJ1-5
CASSLWDSGNQPQHF
TGTGCCAGCAGCCTATGGGACAGTGGGAATCAGCCCCAGCATTTT
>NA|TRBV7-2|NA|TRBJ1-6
CASSLQGQASSPLHF
TGTGCCAGCAGCTTACAGGGCCAGGCGAGTTCACCCCTCCACTTT
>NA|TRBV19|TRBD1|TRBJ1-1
CASSMGQVNTEAFF
TGTGCCAGTAGTATGGGACAGGTGAACACTGAAGCTTTCTTT